A selection of T cell receptor beta chains follows, all from one sample in a study of identical twins. TCRdb re-derived calls from the 5' RACE reads in MiXCR, one entry per CDR3 protein. The sample carries more than 1.5 million distinct CDR3 sequences, 32% recorded once. The sequenced sample consisted of cord blood. These receptors all come from a newborn girl in good health. Both conserved end residues are part of each CDR3. A D gene is named only where the DNA matches it firmly. Clone size is not always given. Where it is, it says once, few, many or a class for expanded clones.

CDR3 protein	CDR3 DNA	D gene	clone size	V gene	J gene
CASSAAGDQFF	TGTGCCAGCAGTGCAGCTGGTGACCAGTTCTTC	.	.	TRBV2	TRBJ2-1
CASSLGAGSTEQFF	TGTGCCAGCAGCCTCGGAGCCGGGAGCACTGAGCAGTTCTTC	.	.	TRBV3-1	TRBJ2-1
CATSDWTGYNEQFF	TGTGCCACCAGTGATTGGACAGGCTACAATGAGCAGTTCTTC	TRBD1	many	TRBV24-1	TRBJ2-1
CASSLGAGLRNTEAFF	TGTGCCAGCAGCTTAGGGGCAGGTCTCAGGAACACTGAAGCTTTCTTT	.	.	TRBV11-1	TRBJ1-1
CASSSSGSRSYNEQYF	TGCGCCAGCAGCTCTAGCGGGAGTCGATCCTACAATGAGCAGTACTTC	TRBD2	few	TRBV5-1	TRBJ2-7
CASSLDALAVSTDTQYF	TGTGCCAGCAGCTTAGATGCCCTAGCGGTATCCACAGATACGCAGTATTTT	TRBD2	few	TRBV11-2	TRBJ2-3
CSAREGQALGVDTQYF	TGCAGTGCTAGGGAGGGTCAGGCTCTAGGGGTAGATACGCAGTATTTT	.	.	TRBV20-1	TRBJ2-3
CASSQDWTGSNTEAFF	TGCGCCAGCAGCCAAGATTGGACAGGGTCGAACACTGAAGCTTTCTTT	TRBD1	few	TRBV4-1	TRBJ1-1
CASRGRKTYGYTF	TGTGCCAGCCGGGGACGTAAGACCTATGGCTACACCTTC	.	few	TRBV25-1	TRBJ1-2
CSAPLAGAGNEQYF	TGCAGTGCTCCTCTAGCGGGAGCGGGCAATGAGCAGTACTTC	TRBD2	.	TRBV20-1	TRBJ2-5
CASSSRTSGEREQYF	TGTGCCAGCAGTTCCCGGACTAGCGGGGAGCGCGAGCAGTACTTC	TRBD2	.	TRBV6-2/TRBV6-3	TRBJ2-7
CASSFQPSGRAMTDTQYF	TGCGCCAGCAGCTTCCAGCCGAGCGGGAGGGCCATGACAGATACGCAGTATTTT	TRBD2	few	TRBV5-1	TRBJ2-3
CASSLSVSNYGYTF	TGCGCCAGCAGCTTGAGCGTCAGTAACTATGGCTACACCTTC	.	many	TRBV5-1	TRBJ1-2
CASSETGYEQYF	TGTGCCAGCAGTGAGACAGGGTACGAGCAGTACTTC	TRBD1	many	TRBV2	TRBJ2-7
CSAVQPSGRKDTQYF	TGCAGTGCTGTCCAACCTAGCGGGAGAAAAGATACGCAGTATTTT	TRBD2	.	TRBV20-1	TRBJ2-3
CASRGLAGVGTDTQYF	TGTGCCAGCAGGGGACTAGCGGGAGTAGGAACAGATACGCAGTATTTT	TRBD2	few	TRBV3-1	TRBJ2-3
CASRSTSGIYEQYF	TGTGCCAGCAGGAGTACCAGCGGAATCTACGAGCAGTACTTC	.	.	TRBV5-5	TRBJ2-7
CASKLAKEQYF	TGTGCCAGCAAACTAGCTAAAGAGCAGTACTTC	.	.	TRBV2	TRBJ2-7
CSATGGEGGSTDTQYF	TGCAGTGCCACCGGGGGGGAGGGTGGTAGCACAGATACGCAGTATTTT	TRBD2	.	TRBV20-1	TRBJ2-3
CASSSRAAYNSPLHF	TGTGCCAGCAGTTCGCGGGCCGCCTATAATTCACCCCTCCACTTT	.	.	TRBV27	TRBJ1-6
CASGFGSGGPNEQFF	TGTGCTAGTGGTTTCGGTAGCGGGGGGCCCAATGAGCAGTTCTTC	TRBD2	.	TRBV12-5	TRBJ2-1
CATSRDPRHTQYF	TGTGCCACCAGCAGAGATCCTCGGCATACGCAGTATTTT	.	.	TRBV15	TRBJ2-3
CSVALAGGGGNEQFF	TGCAGCGTTGCACTAGCGGGAGGAGGGGGCAATGAGCAGTTCTTC	TRBD2	few	TRBV29-1	TRBJ2-1
CASSFWTGMSRDTQYF	TGCGCCAGCAGCTTCTGGACAGGGATGAGTAGAGATACGCAGTATTTT	TRBD1	.	TRBV5-1	TRBJ2-3
CSVSGFMNTEAFF	TGCAGCGTTTCAGGGTTCATGAACACTGAAGCTTTCTTT	.	few	TRBV29-1	TRBJ1-1
CASSQPGRDTEAFF	TGCGCCAGCAGCCAACCGGGTCGGGACACTGAAGCTTTCTTT	.	.	TRBV4-1	TRBJ1-1
CASSSYRVNSGSDTRYF	TGTGCCAGCAGCTCTTACAGGGTAAACAGTGGGTCAGATACGCGGTATTTT	.	.	TRBV11-2	TRBJ2-3
CASSVGGLSSPVPSTF	TGTGCCAGCAGCGTAGGAGGTTTGTCTTCCCCCGTCCCTTCCACCTTC	.	.	TRBV9	TRBJ1-2
CASKRTFFGEQFF	TGTGCCAGCAAGCGGACCTTTTTTGGTGAGCAGTTCTTC	.	few	TRBV7-2	TRBJ2-1
CSARPGLGGWPQETQYF	TGCAGTGCTAGGCCAGGCCTAGGTGGTTGGCCCCAAGAGACCCAGTACTTC	.	few	TRBV20-1	TRBJ2-5
CASSLLSHTDTQYF	TGTGCCAGCAGCTTACTCTCCCACACAGATACGCAGTATTTT	.	few	TRBV7-2	TRBJ2-3
CASSLELAGGQGGTDTQYF	TGTGCCAGCAGCTTAGAGCTCGCGGGGGGGCAAGGTGGCACAGATACGCAGTATTTT	TRBD2	.	TRBV11-2	TRBJ2-3
CASILPSLASKEQYF	TGTGCCAGCATCCTGCCATCACTAGCATCCAAGGAGCAGTACTTC	.	.	TRBV13	TRBJ2-5
CASSPWDYLNNEQFF	TGTGCCAGCAGCCCGTGGGACTATTTAAACAATGAGCAGTTCTTC	TRBD2	.	TRBV7-2	TRBJ2-1
CASSLGVVATDAQYF	TGTGCCAGCAGCCTAGGGGTGGTAGCTACAGATGCGCAGTATTTT	.	.	TRBV7-6	TRBJ2-3
CASSFREGYGYTF	TGTGCCAGCTCTTTCAGGGAAGGCTATGGCTACACCTTC	.	few	TRBV6-1	TRBJ1-2
CATPKDRGDRPQHF	TGTGCCACCCCGAAGGACAGGGGGGATCGGCCCCAGCATTTT	TRBD1	.	TRBV12-3/TRBV12-4	TRBJ1-5
CAIISSSGNTIYF	TGTGCCATCATAAGCAGCTCTGGAAACACCATATATTTT	.	.	TRBV10-3	TRBJ1-3
CSASREGTYNEQFF	TGCAGTGCTAGCCGGGAGGGCACCTACAATGAGCAGTTCTTC	TRBD2	few	TRBV20-1	TRBJ2-1
CSVDWGRGETQYF	TGCAGCGTTGATTGGGGGAGGGGAGAGACCCAGTACTTC	TRBD2	few	TRBV29-1	TRBJ2-5
CASSPDRAANIQYF	TGTGCCAGCAGCCCAGACAGGGCTGCAAACATTCAGTACTTC	TRBD1	.	TRBV5-4	TRBJ2-4